This T cell receptor (beta chain) stems from a study of cytomegalovirus exposure and HLA in healthy donors (dated by TCRdb to 2016 to 2017). Looking at the study overall: In an earlier analysis of fewer than 750 of the donors, 250 to 350 Gb of sequence data and roughly 100 million unique TCR beta sequences from 180 million or so T cells were reported. The study profiled the T cell repertoires of 550 to 700 subjects by immunosequencing and related them to cytomegalovirus serostatus. Roughly five DR-DQ haplotypes were treated as single units for association and clustering because of strong linkage in the cohort. Of the 350 to 400 genotyped donors, roughly 85% fell in the genetic ancestry cluster associated with self-reported Caucasian donors. Among 398 genotyped donors of the cohort, an average of 235,054 unique TCR beta nucleotide sequences were sequenced per donor, roughly a sixth of them non-productive. The later analysis used no new phenotypic data to find candidate immune exposures, relying instead on TCR beta sequences and their occurrence across donors. To decide whether each TCR beta V gene segment behaved as functional or pseudogenic, an earlier analysis of fewer than 750 of the donors relied on high-throughput TCR beta sequencing. In a later genetic analysis, genome-wide SNP genotypes for about 65% of the 666 donors were used, and that subset was treated as a discovery cohort. An early release that covered around 590 HLA-typed donors contained around 330 gigabases of sequencing data and some 87 million unique TCR sequences. Every repertoire in the discovery cohort had been generated on one and the same sequencing platform. Typing coverage differed by locus: A, B, C, DRB1 and DQB1 were typed in about 620-640 donors, DQA1 in about 560, DPA1 in some 600, and DPB1 in roughly 450. A separate validation cohort of more than 100 different subjects was used in addition to the approximately 670-subject first cohort. In a later analysis, previously published TCR beta repertoires from some 640 donors were re-analyzed and high-resolution HLA genotyping was added so that TCR occurrence patterns could be studied. The study was designed to test whether signatures of past pathogen exposure could be identified by cataloging public T cell receptors. To predict cytomegalovirus infection status, the study brought together high-throughput TCR immunosequencing, statistical association of individual TCRs with disease status, and machine learning. Both class I and class II loci were covered by HLA typing, at four-digit resolution. Donor age, sex, ethnicity and CMV serostatus were collected together with the repertoire data.

Reading the germline V gene (reference sequence) gives CDR1 SEHNR and CDR2 FQNEAQ. Trimmed from V: 5 bases; trimmed from J: 3 bases; junction bases lacking a gene match: 11. Counted from cysteine to phenylalanine, this CDR3 has 18 amino acids. Of all the DNA, just the CDR3 is kept, 54 bases in frame from base 1. The cohort consisted of 666 healthy bone marrow donors. Cohort members were all nominally healthy when sampled, although unrecorded immune exposures were likely present. The donor tested CMV seronegative and was one of the 352 seronegative cohort members. Each donor provided a peripheral blood sample, and peripheral blood mononuclear cells were used for TCR beta sequencing. Genomic DNA extraction from the blood cell samples was performed with the Qiagen DNeasy Blood Extraction Kit. Study-level results and caveats: Most TCR sequences were seen in very few donors, while some public TCRs were found in many individuals. In an earlier analysis of roughly 560 of the donors, most TCR beta V segments were observed in productive rearrangements about 90% or about 30% of the time, broadly matching IMGT annotations. Because HLA typing was missing for some donors at each locus, association tests included only the typed subset. A further reported finding was that TCR beta sequences accurately predicted the HLA-A and HLA-B alleles for most subjects in the first cohort. Strong co-occurrence of HLA alleles, especially DR and DQ, made assigning TCR associations to individual alleles difficult. The earlier analysis of 587 of the donors excluded 15 to 20 rarely observed V segments, including chromosome 9 orphons, because counts were too low. Compared with the roughly 710-donor mean, donors in an Asian-associated ancestry cluster had fewer N-insertions in productive TCRs, according to a later genetic analysis. In this cohort, only TCR beta chains were sequenced, and detectable features were limited by the absence of alpha or paired-chain data. In a later analysis, most CMV-associated TCR beta chains were found to appear HLA-restricted, with HLA associations seemingly driven largely by CMV exposure. It was suggested by the authors that the approach could potentially be generalized to other disease states and immunological phenotypes. The study gave a list of some 150 TCR beta chains associated with cytomegalovirus. In a later analysis, TCR association rates were found to vary across HLA loci, with the most associated TCRs seen for DRB1 alleles and the fewest for HLA-C alleles. Presence/absence analyses assumed roughly uniform sequencing depth across donors, an assumption that may not hold. V-gene and J-gene trimming of TCR beta chains was associated with a missense DCLRE1C variant in a later genetic analysis, and the association was replicated in an independent cohort. Some IMGT-functional V segments, including TRBV6-2 and TRBV6-3, could not be distinguished by the 87-base-pair reads and were therefore excluded. Linkage disequilibrium might explain the correlated functional status among segregating V segments, but an unknown experimental factor could not be excluded. CMV serostatus was the only immune exposure information available for the cohort. Three of the identified cytomegalovirus-associated TCR beta chains were confirmed in vitro to be specific for cytomegalovirus antigens. A later analysis found that HLA-associated TCR beta chains were more clonally expanded and had lower generation probabilities than equally common non-associated chains. Several of the top co-occurrence clusters appeared to be linked to parvovirus B19, influenza, CMV and Epstein-Barr virus, according to a later analysis. Cytomegalovirus status was reported to be diagnosed by the classifier with high specificity and sensitivity in both the original and validation cohorts. A later analysis associated 17,000 or so TCR beta sequences with specific HLA alleles at a false discovery rate of 0.05. A cluster of highly shared sequence variants was judged likely to represent a technical artifact of the sequencing pipeline.

Comments on this clone: Its recognized antigen is unknown.

The library was generated by the immunoSEQ multiplex PCR assay. For the multiplex PCR, a mixture combining 60 forward primers for TCR Vbeta segments and 13 reverse primers for TCR Jbeta segments was used. The CDR3 region of rearranged TCR beta genes was amplified from genomic DNA by a multiplex PCR assay. The Illumina HiSeq System was used to sequence the amplified TCR beta libraries as 87-base-pair reads. The paper's processing steps were these. Across the 600 to 700 repertoires, a later analysis counted some 81 million unique TCR beta chains, around 10 million of which were shared by at least two donors. Raw reads were error-corrected and collapsed into unique sequences by a nearest-neighbor algorithm in which closely related sequences were merged to remove PCR and sequencing errors. To assign V, D and J gene segments, CDR3 sequences were aligned to IMGT reference sequences. For a sequence to be retained, a match of at least six nucleotides to both a V gene segment and a J gene segment was required. Rearrangements were classified as productive when the CDR3 lacked stop codons and remained in frame with V and J, and all other rearrangements were classified as non-productive. CDR3 was defined by IMGT convention, running from the second conserved V-encoded cysteine to the conserved J-encoded phenylalanine. In an earlier analysis of approximately 500 of the donors, sequences lacking an unambiguous match to a single V gene segment were excluded. In an earlier analysis of several hundred of the donors, V segments were called functional above 56.7% productive rearrangements and were called segregating when the between-donor standard deviation exceeded 5%. A statistical classification framework was built for diagnosing cytomegalovirus status from the catalog of TCR beta chain sequences. In a later analysis, V and J genes were assigned by comparing TCR nucleotide sequences against IMGT/GENE-DB human TR gene sequences. In a later analysis, CDR3 sequences and most-parsimonious VDJ recombination scenarios were assigned using the TCRdist pipeline. In a later analysis, each TCR beta chain was defined by its CDR3 amino acid sequence together with its V-gene family, and reads lacking a unique V-gene family were excluded. A later analysis removed 550 to 650 highly shared, low-generation-probability nucleotide sequences to deal with suspected cross-contamination and a sequencing artifact. A later analysis calculated a clonal expansion index for each public chain from normalized within-repertoire ranks of inferred template counts. Generation probabilities in a later analysis came from a VDJ recombination model fitted to out-of-frame rearrangements, and those results were checked against IGoR. Hypergeometric tests were used in a later analysis to score TCR-TCR, TCR-HLA and TCR-CMV co-occurrence, with a repertoire-size bias correction applied to the TCR pairs. To estimate false discovery rates, a later analysis permuted the HLA or CMV assignments 20 times. A later analysis grouped co-occurring TCRs with DBSCAN, adding TCRdist sequence similarity when clustering within HLA-allele-positive subsets. Repertoires with fewer than 30,000 or more than 120,000 public chains, plus five repertoires with anomalous nucleotide sharing, were excluded from co-occurrence clustering. TCRdb took over this immuneACCESS table, retaining in-frame rearrangements with V and J assigned. Such tables are incomplete; in checked studies, under half of the missing clones stem from an unresolved V gene, and the remainder is unexplained. V, J and clone size reflect that table, while D and trimming were determined from the DNA. The table for this sample records about 160,000 clones. The top ten hold 1.3% of the sample.

The V and J segments used are TRBV7-9 and TRBJ2-3; 13 of the junction bases match TRBD2. The sequenced material came from PBMCs. The clonotype comes from a woman aged 55-70 years in good health and CMV-seronegative. The DNA sequence follows: TGTGCCAGCAGCGGACAGAGAGGACTAGCGGGAGTGACAGATACGCAGTATTTT. It specifies CASSGQRGLAGVTDTQYF.